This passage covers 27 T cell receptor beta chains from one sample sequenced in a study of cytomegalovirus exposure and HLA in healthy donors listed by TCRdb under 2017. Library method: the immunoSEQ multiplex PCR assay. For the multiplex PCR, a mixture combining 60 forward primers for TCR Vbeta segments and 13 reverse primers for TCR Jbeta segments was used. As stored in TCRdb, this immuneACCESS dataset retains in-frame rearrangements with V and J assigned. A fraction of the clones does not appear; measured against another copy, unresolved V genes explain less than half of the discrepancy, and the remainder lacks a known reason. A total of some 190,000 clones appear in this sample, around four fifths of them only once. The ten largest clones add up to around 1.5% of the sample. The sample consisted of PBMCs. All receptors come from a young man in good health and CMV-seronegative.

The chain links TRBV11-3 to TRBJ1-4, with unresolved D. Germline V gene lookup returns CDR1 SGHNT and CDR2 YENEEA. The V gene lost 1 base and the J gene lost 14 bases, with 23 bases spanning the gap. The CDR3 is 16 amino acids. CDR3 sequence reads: CASSLGAVDGPGPLFF. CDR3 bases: TGTGCCAGCAGCTTAGGAGCGGTAGACGGCCCGGGCCCCCTGTTTTTT.

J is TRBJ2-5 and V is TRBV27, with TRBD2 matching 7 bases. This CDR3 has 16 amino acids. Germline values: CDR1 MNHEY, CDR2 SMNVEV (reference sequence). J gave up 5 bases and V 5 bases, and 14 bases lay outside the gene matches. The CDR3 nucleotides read TGTGCCAGCAGTGTGCGAGGACTAGAGGTGGTGGAGACCCAGTACTTC. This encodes CASSVRGLEVVETQYF.

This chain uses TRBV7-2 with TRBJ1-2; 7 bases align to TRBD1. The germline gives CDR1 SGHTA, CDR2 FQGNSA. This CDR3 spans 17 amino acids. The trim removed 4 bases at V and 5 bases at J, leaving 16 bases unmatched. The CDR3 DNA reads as TGTGCCAGCAGCTCAGACAGGGCCATAGGGTTCGGATATGGCTACACCTTC. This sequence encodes CASSSDRAIGFGYGYTF.

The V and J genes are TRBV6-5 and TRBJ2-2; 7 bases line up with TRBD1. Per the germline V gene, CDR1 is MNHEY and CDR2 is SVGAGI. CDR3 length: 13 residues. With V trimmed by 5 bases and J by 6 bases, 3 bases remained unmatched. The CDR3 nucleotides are TGTGCCAGCAGTCCACAGGGGCCCGGGGAGCTGTTTTTT. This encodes CASSPQGPGELFF.

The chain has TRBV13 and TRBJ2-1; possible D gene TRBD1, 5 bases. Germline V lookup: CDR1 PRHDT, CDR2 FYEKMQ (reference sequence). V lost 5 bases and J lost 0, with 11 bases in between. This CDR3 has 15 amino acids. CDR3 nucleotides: TGTGCCAGCAGCCTCGACAGCAACTCCTACAATGAGCAGTTCTTC. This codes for CASSLDSNSYNEQFF.

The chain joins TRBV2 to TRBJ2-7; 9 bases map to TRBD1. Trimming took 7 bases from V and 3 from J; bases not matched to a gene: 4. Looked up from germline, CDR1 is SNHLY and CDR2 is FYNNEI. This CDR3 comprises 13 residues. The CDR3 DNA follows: TGTGCCAGCAACAGGGGGCCCCACTACGAGCAGTACTTC. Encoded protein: CASNRGPHYEQYF.

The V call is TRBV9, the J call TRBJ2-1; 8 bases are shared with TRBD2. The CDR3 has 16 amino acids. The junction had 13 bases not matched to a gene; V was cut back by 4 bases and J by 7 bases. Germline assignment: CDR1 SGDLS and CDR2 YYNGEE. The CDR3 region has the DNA TGTGCCAGCAGCCCGACAACCGGGGGGGGCCTGAATGAGCAGTTCTTC. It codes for CASSPTTGGGLNEQFF.

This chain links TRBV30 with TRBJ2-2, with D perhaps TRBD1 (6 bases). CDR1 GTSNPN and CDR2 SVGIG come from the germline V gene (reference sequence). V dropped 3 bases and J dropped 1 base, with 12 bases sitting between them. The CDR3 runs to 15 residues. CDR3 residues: CAWRAGTLNTGELFF. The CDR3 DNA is TGTGCCTGGAGGGCCGGGACACTGAACACCGGGGAGCTGTTTTTT. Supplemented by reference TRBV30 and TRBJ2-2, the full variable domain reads SQTIHQWPATLVQPVGSPLSLECTVEGTSNPNLYWYRQAAGRGLQLLFYSVGIGQISSEVPQNLSASRPQDRQFILSSKKLLLSDSGFYLCAWRAGTLNTGELFFGEGSRLTVL.

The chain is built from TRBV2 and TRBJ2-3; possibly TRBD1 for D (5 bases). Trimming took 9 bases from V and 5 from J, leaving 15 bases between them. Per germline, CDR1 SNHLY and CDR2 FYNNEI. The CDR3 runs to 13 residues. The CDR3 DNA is TGTGCCAGTGATAAGGGGTACGGAGATACGCAGTATTTT. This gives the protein CASDKGYGDTQYF.

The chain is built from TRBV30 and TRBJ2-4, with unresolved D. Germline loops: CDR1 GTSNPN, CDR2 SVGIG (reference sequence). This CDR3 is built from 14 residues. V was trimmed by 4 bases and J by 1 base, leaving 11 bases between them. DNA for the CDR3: TGTGCCTGGAATTCAGGCCCCGCCAAAAACATTCAGTACTTC. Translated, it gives CAWNSGPAKNIQYF.

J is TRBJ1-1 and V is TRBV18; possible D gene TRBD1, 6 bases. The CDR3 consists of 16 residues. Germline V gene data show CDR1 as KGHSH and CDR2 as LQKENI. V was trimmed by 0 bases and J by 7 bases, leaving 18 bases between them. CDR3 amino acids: CASSPPREQGRGEAFF. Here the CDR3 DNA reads TGTGCCAGCTCACCACCGAGGGAACAGGGTAGGGGTGAAGCTTTCTTT.

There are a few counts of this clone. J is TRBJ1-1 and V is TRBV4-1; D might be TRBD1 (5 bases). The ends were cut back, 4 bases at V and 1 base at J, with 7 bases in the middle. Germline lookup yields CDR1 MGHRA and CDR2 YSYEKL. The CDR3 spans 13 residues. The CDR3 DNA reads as TGCGCCAGCAGCCGGGACTGGAACACTGAAGCTTTCTTT. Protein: CASSRDWNTEAFF.

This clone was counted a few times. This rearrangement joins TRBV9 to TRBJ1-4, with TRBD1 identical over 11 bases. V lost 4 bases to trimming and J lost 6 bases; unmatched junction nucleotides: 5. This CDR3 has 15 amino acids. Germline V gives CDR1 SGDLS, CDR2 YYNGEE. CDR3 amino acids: CASSQGDRGYEKLFF. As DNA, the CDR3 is TGTGCCAGCAGCCAAGGGGACAGGGGGTATGAAAAACTGTTTTTT.

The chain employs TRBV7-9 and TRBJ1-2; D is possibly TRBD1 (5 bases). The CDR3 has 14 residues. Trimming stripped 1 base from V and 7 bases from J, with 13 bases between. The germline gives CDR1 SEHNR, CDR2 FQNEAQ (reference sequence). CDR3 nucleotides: TGTGCCAGCAGCTTAGAGACAGCCCCGGGTGGCTACACCTTC. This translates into CASSLETAPGGYTF.

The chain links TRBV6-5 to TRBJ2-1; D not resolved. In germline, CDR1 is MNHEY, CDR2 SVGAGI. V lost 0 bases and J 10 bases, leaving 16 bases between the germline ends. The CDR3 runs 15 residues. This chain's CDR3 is CASSYSMAWASEQFF. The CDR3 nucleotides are TGTGCCAGCAGTTACTCGATGGCCTGGGCGAGCGAGCAGTTCTTC.

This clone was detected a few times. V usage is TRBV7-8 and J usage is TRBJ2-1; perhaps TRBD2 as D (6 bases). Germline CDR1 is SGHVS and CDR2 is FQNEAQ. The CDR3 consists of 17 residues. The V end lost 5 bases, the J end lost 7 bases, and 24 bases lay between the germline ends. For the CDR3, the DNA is TGTGCCAGCAGCCCAGAAGACTCCCCGGGGGTTGGTAATGAGCAGTTCTTC. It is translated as CASSPEDSPGVGNEQFF. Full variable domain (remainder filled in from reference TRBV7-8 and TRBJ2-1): GAGVSQSPRYKVAKRGQDVALRCDPISGHVSLFWYQQALGQGPEFLTYFQNEAQLDKSGLPSDRFFAERPEGSVSTLKIQRTQQEDSAVYLCASSPEDSPGVGNEQFFGPGTRLTVL.

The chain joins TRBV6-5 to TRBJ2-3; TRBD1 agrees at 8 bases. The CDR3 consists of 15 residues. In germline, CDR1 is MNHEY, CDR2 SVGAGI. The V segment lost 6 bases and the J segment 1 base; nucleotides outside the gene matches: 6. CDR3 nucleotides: TGTGCCAGCAGCCTCACAGGGGGACGCACAGATACGCAGTATTTT. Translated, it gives CASSLTGGRTDTQYF.

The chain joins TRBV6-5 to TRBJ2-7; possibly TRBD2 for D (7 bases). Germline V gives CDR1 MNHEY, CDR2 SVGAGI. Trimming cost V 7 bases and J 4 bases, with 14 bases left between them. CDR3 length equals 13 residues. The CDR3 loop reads CASKTRGGYEQYF. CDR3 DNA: TGTGCCAGCAAGACTAGGGGGGGGTACGAGCAGTACTTC.

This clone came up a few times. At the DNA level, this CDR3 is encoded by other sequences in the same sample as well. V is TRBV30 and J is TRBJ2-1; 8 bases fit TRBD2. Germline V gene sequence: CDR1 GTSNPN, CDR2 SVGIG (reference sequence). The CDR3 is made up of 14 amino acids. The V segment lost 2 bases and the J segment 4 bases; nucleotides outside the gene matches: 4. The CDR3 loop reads CAWSRGGLYNEQFF. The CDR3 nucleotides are TGTGCCTGGAGTCGCGGGGGGTTGTACAATGAGCAGTTCTTC.

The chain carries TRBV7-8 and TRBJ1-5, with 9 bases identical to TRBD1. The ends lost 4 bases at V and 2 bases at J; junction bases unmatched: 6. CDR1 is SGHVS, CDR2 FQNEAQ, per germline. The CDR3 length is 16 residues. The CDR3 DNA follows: TGTGCCAGCAGCTCCTATACAGGGGGCCGCAATCAGCCCCAGCATTTT. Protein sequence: CASSSYTGGRNQPQHF.

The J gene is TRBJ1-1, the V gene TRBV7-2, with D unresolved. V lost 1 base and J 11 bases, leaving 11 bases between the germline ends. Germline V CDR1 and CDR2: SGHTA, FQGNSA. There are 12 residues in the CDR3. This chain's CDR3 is CASSLGTRRAFF. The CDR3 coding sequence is TGTGCCAGCAGCTTAGGGACTAGACGGGCTTTCTTT. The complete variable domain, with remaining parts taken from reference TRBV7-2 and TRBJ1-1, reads GAGVSQSPSNKVTEKGKDVELRCDPISGHTALYWYRQSLGQGLEFLIYFQGNSAPDKSGLPSDRFSAERTGGSVSTLTIQRTQQEDSAVYLCASSLGTRRAFFGQGTRLTVV.

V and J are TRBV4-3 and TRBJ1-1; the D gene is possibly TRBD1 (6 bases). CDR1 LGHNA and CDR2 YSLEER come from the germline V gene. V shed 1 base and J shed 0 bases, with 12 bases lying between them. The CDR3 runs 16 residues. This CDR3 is CASSQAGDRMNTEAFF. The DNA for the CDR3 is TGCGCCAGCAGCCAAGCAGGGGACCGCATGAACACTGAAGCTTTCTTT.

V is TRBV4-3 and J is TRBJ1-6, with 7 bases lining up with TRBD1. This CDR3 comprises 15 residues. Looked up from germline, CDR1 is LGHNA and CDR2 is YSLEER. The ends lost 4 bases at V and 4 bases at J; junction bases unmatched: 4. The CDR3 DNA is TGCGCCAGCAGCCGCACGGGACAGTATAATTCACCCCTCCACTTT. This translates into CASSRTGQYNSPLHF.

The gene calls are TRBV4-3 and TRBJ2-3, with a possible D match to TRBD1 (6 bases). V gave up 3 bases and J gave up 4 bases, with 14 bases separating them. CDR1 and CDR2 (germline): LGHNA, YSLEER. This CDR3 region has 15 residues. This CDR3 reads CASSQGARLSDTQYF. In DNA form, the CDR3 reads TGCGCCAGCAGCCAGGGGGCGCGTTTATCAGATACGCAGTATTTT.

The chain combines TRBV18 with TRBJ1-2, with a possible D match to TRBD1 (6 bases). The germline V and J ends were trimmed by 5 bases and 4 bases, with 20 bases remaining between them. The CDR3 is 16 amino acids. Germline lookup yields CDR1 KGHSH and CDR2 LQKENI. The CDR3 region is CASSGTQYMLGYGYTF. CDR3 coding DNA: TGTGCCAGCTCAGGGACACAATATATGCTAGGCTATGGCTACACCTTC. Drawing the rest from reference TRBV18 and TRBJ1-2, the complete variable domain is NAGVMQNPRHLVRRRGQEARLRCSPMKGHSHVYWYRQLPEEGLKFMVYLQKENIIDESGMPKERFSAEFPKEGPSILRIQQVVRGDSAAYFCASSGTQYMLGYGYTFGSGTRLTVV.

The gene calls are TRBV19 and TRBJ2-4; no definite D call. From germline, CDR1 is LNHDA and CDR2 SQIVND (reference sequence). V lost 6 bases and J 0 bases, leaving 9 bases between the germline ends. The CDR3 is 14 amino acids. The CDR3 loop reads CASSVQLAKNIQYF. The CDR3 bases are TGTGCCAGTAGCGTACAGCTAGCCAAAAACATTCAGTACTTC.

CDR3 nucleotide sequence: TGTGCCAGCAGCCAAGACGGGACAGGGGACGAGCAGTACTTC. This sequence encodes CASSQDGTGDEQYF. The chain links TRBV4-2 to TRBJ2-7, with 10 bases aligning to TRBD1. Looked up from germline, CDR1 is LGHNA and CDR2 is YNFKEQ. This CDR3 comprises 14 residues. After removal of 0 bases from V and 5 bases from J, the junction contained 1 base not matched to a gene.